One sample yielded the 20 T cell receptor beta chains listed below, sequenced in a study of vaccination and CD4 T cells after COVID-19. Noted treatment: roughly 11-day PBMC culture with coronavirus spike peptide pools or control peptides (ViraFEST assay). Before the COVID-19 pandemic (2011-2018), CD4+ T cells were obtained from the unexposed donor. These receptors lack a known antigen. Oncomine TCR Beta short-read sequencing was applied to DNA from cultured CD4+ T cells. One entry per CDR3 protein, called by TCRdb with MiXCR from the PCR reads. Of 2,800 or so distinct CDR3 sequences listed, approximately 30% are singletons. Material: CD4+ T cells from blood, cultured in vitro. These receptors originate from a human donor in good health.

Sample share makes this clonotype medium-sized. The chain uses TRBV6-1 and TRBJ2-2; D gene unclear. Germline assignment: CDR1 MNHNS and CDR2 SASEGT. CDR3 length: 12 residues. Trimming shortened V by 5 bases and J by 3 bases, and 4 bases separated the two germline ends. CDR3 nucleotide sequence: TGTGCCAGCAGTCGGGACACCGGGGAGCTGTTTTTT. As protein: CASSRDTGELFF.

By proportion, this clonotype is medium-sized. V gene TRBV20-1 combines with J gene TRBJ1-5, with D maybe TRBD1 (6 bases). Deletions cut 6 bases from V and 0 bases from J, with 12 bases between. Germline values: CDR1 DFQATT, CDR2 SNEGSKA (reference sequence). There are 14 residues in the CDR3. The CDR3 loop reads CSAQGWGSNQPQHF. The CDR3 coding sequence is TGCAGTGCACAGGGATGGGGTAGCAATCAGCCCCAGCATTTT.

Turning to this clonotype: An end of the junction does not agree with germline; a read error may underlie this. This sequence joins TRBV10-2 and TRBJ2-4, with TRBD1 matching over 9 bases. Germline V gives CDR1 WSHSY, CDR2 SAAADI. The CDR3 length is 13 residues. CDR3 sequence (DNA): TGCGCCAGCAGCAGGGACAGGGTGTCCTCTCAGTGCTTC. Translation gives CASSRDRVSSQCF.

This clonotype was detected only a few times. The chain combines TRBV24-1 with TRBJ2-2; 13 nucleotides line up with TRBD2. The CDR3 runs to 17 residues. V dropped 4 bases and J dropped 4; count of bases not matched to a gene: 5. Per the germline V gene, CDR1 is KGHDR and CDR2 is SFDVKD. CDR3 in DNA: TGTGCCACCAGTGACACTAGCGGGAGGGCCGGCACCGGGGAGCTGTTTTTT. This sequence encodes CATSDTSGRAGTGELFF.

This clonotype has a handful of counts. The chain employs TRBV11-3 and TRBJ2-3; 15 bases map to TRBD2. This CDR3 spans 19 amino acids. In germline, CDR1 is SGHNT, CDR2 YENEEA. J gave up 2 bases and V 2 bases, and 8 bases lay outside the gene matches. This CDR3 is CASSLSRTSGRGYTDTQYF. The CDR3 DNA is TGTGCCAGCAGCTTATCCAGGACTAGCGGGAGGGGATACACAGATACGCAGTATTTT.

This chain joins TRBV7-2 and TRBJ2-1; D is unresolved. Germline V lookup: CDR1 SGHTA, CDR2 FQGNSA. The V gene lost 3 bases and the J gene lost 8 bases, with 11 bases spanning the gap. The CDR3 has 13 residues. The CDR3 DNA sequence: TGTGCCAGCAGCTTCCCCTCCGAATATGAGCAGTTCTTC. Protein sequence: CASSFPSEYEQFF.

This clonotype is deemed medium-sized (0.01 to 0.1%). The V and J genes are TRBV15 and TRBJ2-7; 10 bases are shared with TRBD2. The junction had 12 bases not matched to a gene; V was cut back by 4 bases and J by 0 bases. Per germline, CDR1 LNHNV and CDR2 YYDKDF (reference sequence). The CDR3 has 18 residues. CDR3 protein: CATSTLPGLAINSYEQYF. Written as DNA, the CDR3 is TGTGCCACCAGCACACTACCGGGACTAGCGATCAACTCCTACGAGCAGTACTTC.

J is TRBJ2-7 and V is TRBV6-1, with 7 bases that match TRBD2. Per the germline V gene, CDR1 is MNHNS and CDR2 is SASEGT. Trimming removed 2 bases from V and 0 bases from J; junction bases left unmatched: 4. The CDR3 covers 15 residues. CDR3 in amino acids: CASSEWPSGSYEQYF. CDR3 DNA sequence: TGTGCCAGCAGTGAATGGCCTAGCGGCTCCTACGAGCAGTACTTC.

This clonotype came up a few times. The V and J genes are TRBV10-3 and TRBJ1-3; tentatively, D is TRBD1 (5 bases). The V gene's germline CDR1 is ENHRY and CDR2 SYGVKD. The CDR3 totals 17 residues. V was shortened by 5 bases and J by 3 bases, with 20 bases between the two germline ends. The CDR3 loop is CAISSWGLAEGGNTIYF. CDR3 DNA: TGTGCCATCAGTTCCTGGGGACTTGCCGAGGGTGGAAACACCATATATTTT.

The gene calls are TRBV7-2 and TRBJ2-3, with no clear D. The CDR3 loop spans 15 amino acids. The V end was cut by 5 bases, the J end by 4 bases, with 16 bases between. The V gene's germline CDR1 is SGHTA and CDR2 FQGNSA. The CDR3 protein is CASSLRSQTPDTQYF. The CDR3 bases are TGTGCCAGCAGCCTAAGGAGTCAAACCCCAGATACGCAGTATTTT.

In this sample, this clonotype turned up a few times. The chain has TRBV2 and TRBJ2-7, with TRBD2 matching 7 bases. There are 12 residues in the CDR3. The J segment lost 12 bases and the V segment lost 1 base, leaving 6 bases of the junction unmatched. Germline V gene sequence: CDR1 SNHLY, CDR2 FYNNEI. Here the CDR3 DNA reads TGTGCCAGCAGTGAAGGACTAGCCGTACCGTACTTC. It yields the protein CASSEGLAVPYF.

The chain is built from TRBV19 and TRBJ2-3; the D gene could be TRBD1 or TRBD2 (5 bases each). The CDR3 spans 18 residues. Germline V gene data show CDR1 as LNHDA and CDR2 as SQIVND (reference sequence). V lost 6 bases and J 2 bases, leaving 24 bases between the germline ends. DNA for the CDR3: TGTGCCAGTAGCATTGAGTCCGGGACGACTTTTAACACAGATACGCAGTATTTT. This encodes CASSIESGTTFNTDTQYF. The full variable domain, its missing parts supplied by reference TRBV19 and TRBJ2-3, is DGGITQSPKYLFRKEGQNVTLSCEQNLNHDAMYWYRQDPGQGLRLIYYSQIVNDFQKGDIAEGYSVSREKKESFPLTVTSAQKNPTAFYLCASSIESGTTFNTDTQYFGPGTRLTVL.

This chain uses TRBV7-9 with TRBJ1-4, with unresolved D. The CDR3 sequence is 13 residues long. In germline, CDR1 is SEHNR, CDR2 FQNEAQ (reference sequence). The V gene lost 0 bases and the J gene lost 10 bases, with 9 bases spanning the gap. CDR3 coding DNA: TGTGCCAGCAGCTTAGCGGTAGAGGGAAAACTGTTTTTT. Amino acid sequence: CASSLAVEGKLFF.

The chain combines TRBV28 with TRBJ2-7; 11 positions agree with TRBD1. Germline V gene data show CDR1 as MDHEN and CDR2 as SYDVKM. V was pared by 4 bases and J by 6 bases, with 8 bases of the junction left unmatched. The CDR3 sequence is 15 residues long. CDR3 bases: TGTGCCAGCAGTTCCCCCGAGGACAGGGGGCGCGAGCAGTACTTC. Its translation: CASSSPEDRGREQYF.

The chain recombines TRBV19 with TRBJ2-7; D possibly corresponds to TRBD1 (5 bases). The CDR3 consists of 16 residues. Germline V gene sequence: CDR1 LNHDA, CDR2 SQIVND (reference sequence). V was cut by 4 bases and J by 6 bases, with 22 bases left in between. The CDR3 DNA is TGTGCCAGTAGTACTTCGACAGCCAACCCAAAGGCCGAGCAGTACTTC. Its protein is CASSTSTANPKAEQYF.

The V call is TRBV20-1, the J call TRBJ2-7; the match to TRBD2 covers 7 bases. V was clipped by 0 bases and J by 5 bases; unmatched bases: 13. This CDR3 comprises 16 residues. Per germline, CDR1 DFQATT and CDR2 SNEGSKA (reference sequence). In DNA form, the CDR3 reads TGCAGTGCTAGAGACTATCGCACTAGCGTAGTAAACGAGCAGTACTTC. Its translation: CSARDYRTSVVNEQYF.

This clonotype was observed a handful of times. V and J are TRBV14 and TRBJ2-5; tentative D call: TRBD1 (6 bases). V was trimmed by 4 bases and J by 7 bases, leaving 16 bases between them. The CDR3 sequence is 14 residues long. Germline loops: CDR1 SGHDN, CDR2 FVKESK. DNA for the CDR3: TGTGCCAGCAGCCCCACGGGACAAAGGGGGACCCAGTACTTC. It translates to CASSPTGQRGTQYF. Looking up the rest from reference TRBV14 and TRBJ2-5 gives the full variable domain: EAGVTQFPSHSVIEKGQTVTLRCDPISGHDNLYWYRRVMGKEIKFLLHFVKESKQDESGMPNNRFLAERTGGTYSTLKVQPAELEDSGVYFCASSPTGQRGTQYFGPGTRLLVL.

DNA for the CDR3: TGTGCCACCAGTGAAGCGAAAAGCTCCTACAATGAGCAGTTCTTC. Translation gives CATSEAKSSYNEQFF. The chain joins TRBV24-1 to TRBJ2-1; D remains ambiguous. CDR3 size: 15 residues. Trimming shortened V by 4 bases and J by 0 bases, and 9 bases separated the two germline ends. From germline, CDR1 is KGHDR and CDR2 SFDVKD.

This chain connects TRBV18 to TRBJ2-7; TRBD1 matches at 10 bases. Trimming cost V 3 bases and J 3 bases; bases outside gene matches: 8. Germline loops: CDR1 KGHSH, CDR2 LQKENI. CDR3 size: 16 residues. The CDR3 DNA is TGTGCCAGCTCACCTCCCGGGACAGGGGCCGTCTACGAGCAGTACTTC. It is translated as CASSPPGTGAVYEQYF.

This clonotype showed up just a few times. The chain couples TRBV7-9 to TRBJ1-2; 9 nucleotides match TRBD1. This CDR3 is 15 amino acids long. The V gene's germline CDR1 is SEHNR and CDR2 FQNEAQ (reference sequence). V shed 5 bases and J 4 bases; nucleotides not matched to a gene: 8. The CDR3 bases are TGTGCCAGCAGCCCGTGGGACAGGGTGATCTATGGCTACACCTTC. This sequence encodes CASSPWDRVIYGYTF.